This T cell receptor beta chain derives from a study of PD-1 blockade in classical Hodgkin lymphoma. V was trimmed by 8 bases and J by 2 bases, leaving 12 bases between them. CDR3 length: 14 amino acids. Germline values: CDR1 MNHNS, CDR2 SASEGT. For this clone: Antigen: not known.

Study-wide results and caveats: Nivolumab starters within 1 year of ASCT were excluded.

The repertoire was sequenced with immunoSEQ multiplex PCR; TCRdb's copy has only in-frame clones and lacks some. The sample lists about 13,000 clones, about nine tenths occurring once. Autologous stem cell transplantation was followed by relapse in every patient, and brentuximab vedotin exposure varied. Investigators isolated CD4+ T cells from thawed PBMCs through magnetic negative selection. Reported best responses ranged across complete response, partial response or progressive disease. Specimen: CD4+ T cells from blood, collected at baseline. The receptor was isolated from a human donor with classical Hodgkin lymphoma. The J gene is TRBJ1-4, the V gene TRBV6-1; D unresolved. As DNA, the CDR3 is TGTGCCAGCTCTTGGGGTCCGACTAATGAAAAACTGTTTTTT. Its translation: CASSWGPTNEKLFF.